The rows below give T cell receptor beta chains drawn from one sample of a study of vaccination effects on CD4 cells after COVID-19. These receptors' targets are unknown. Clones were read by immunoSEQ multiplex PCR, and TCRdb kept only the in-frame ones, dropping some. This sample carries 25,000 to 30,000 clones, more than 60% of them seen once, and the ten largest clones take approximately 10%. Sequencing used CD4+ T cells from PBMCs cultured with HCoV-NL63 spike peptides, obtained after COVID-19 vaccination. These receptors all stem from a human donor who received a COVID-19 vaccine. Both conserved end residues are part of each CDR3.

v_gene	j_gene	CDR3aa
TRBV6-5	TRBJ2-7	CASMVPRSNEQYF
TRBV6-6	TRBJ2-3	CASSPDRGTSGSVTDTQYF
TRBV9	TRBJ1-1	CASSVMGGGNTEAFF
TRBV15	TRBJ2-2	CATSPLAVTGELFF
TRBV18	TRBJ1-6	CASSPLRTADSNSPLHF
TRBV5-1	TRBJ1-4	CASSLAVVGGEKLFF
TRBV6-5	TRBJ1-2	CASSYSQGNYGYTF
TRBV6-5	TRBJ2-2	CASSSLGRGTGELFF
TRBV5-1	TRBJ2-2	CASSFSTGGTGELFF
TRBV5-1	TRBJ1-2	CASSLDAGTPGGYTF
TRBV29-1	TRBJ1-1	CSSNSGQGTEAFF
TRBV19	TRBJ2-1	CASSPTLAGEGNEQFF
TRBV18	TRBJ1-2	CASSDSPSLYTF
TRBV5-4	TRBJ2-6	CASSSNLGQGAFGANVLTF
TRBV3-1/TRBV3-2	TRBJ1-6	CASSQAGTVGNSPLHF
TRBV6-4	TRBJ1-4	CASSDREGEKLFF
TRBV18	TRBJ2-2	CASSLGTSGSTGELFF
TRBV19	TRBJ2-3	CASSKTSGSSTDTQYF
TRBV5-5	TRBJ2-7	CASSTSGGREQYF
TRBV2	TRBJ2-7	CASSAVSDEQYF
TRBV24-1	TRBJ2-3	CATSSGSGTDTQYF
TRBV28	TRBJ1-4	CASSLRATNEKLFF
TRBV7-9	TRBJ2-1	CASSLEGRLHLSAYNEQFF
TRBV4-1	TRBJ1-5	CASSLRGLLPGQPQHF
TRBV29-1	TRBJ2-3	CSIRQGSSTDTQYF
TRBV27	TRBJ2-2	CASSRDRPGELFF
TRBV19	TRBJ1-2	CASSINYNYGYTF
TRBV3-1/TRBV3-2	TRBJ1-2	CASSHLRTGVSYGYTF
TRBV18	TRBJ2-2	CASSPDPENTGELFF
TRBV7-9	TRBJ1-2	CASSFDLTGDYGYTF
TRBV20-1	TRBJ1-2	CSASFQGPGYGYTF
TRBV9	TRBJ2-3	CASSVEGWTYTQYF
TRBV9	TRBJ2-7	CASSVGSGTSIRVQYF
TRBV27	TRBJ1-2	CASSLTRGQGAYGYTF
TRBV16	TRBJ2-5	CASSQRTSGGLTQYF
TRBV12-3/TRBV12-4	TRBJ2-1	CASSLLGYNEQFF